This T cell receptor beta chain was obtained from a study of PD-1 blockade in classical Hodgkin lymphoma. Study-wide results and limits: Before treatment, complete responders showed about the same diversity as newly diagnosed patients. By cycle point C4D1, TCR diversity had risen significantly in CD4+ cells (but not CD8+ cells).

The table came from immunoSEQ multiplex PCR; TCRdb's copy has only in-frame clones and leaves some out. The table shows some 52,000 clones, with approximately 86% occurring only once. Comments on this clone: Antigen unknown.

Time point noted: cycle 4 day 1 (C4D1), after more than five weeks of nivolumab. Every patient was affected by relapse after autologous stem cell transplantation, while exposure to brentuximab vedotin was not uniform. Germline V gene data show CDR1 as SGHTA and CDR2 as FQGTGA. With 5 bases clipped from V and 6 bases from J, the junction kept 3 bases outside the gene matches. There are 14 residues in the CDR3. Sequenced here: peripheral blood mononuclear cells (PBMCs), sampled before the fourth cycle of nivolumab. The rearrangement joins TRBV7-3 to TRBJ2-2; TRBD1 aligns across 10 bases. The source is a human donor with classical Hodgkin lymphoma. The CDR3 is CASSRDRGAGELFF. The CDR3 DNA is TGTGCCAGCAGCCGGGACAGGGGTGCCGGGGAGCTGTTTTTT.